These 16 T cell receptor beta chains were all obtained from the same sample, sequenced in a study of immune characterization of retroperitoneal liposarcoma (dated by TCRdb to about 2019). Libraries were prepared through PCR. For sequencing, a NextSeq 500 was employed. The public reads were reprocessed in TCRdb via fastp at Q25 and MiXCR, keeping in-frame beta chains. Rows are combined by CDR3 protein, so each entry shows the most common genes and DNA. Here the sample has around 20,000 distinct CDR3 sequences; approximately 35% occur a single time. The top ten clones comprise 7.4% of the sample. Sequencing used blood. All receptors come from a male donor with retroperitoneal liposarcoma.

This clonotype was seen only a few times. The V call is TRBV6-6, the J call TRBJ1-2, with D uncertain. From germline, CDR1 is MNHNY and CDR2 SVGAGI (reference sequence). With 0 bases removed from V and 4 bases from J, the gap between germline ends came to 6 bases. CDR3 size: 13 residues. The CDR3 DNA reads as TGTGCCAGCAGTTACTCGAGAGGCTATGGCTACACCTTC. Its protein product is CASSYSRGYGYTF.

This clonotype occurred many times. The rearrangement links TRBV12-3 or TRBV12-4 to TRBJ2-1, with D maybe TRBD1 (5 bases). The better agreement between TRBJ2-7 and the DNA end casts doubt on the J call. There are 14 residues in the CDR3. Here the CDR3 DNA reads TGTGCCAGCAGTTTATGGGGCCCGGACAATGAGCAGTACTTC. This gives the protein CASSLWGPDNEQYF.

The chain joins TRBV7-8 to TRBJ1-1; D remains ambiguous. V dropped 0 bases and J dropped 6 bases, with 14 bases sitting between them. CDR3 length equals 15 residues. From germline, CDR1 is SGHVS and CDR2 FQNEAQ. The CDR3 sequence: CASSLAPGKISEAFF. As DNA, the CDR3 is TGTGCCAGCAGCTTAGCCCCAGGAAAGATCTCTGAAGCTTTCTTT.

The CDR3 sequence is CASSQPRVGKTEAFF. For the CDR3, the DNA is TGTGCCAGCAGCCAGCCCAGGGTCGGGAAGACTGAAGCTTTCTTT. V and J are TRBV6-1 and TRBJ1-1, with D possibly being TRBD1 (5 bases). Trimming took off 6 bases at V and 5 bases at J, with 19 bases between the two ends. The length of the CDR3 is 15 residues. From germline, CDR1 is MNHNS and CDR2 SASEGT.

This clonotype was detected a few times. This chain uses TRBV11-2 with TRBJ2-7; 10 bases match TRBD1. Trimming at V came to 8 bases and at J to 0 bases, leaving 10 bases not matched to a gene. The CDR3 loop spans 16 amino acids. The germline V gene encodes CDR1 SGHAT and CDR2 FQNNGV. CDR3 bases: TGTGCCAGCGCCTCCGGGACAGGGGCTAGCTCCTACGAGCAGTACTTC. Translation: CASASGTGASSYEQYF.

Remarks on this clonotype: One end of the junction is discordant with germline, which a read error may explain. The rearrangement joins TRBV6-8 to TRBJ1-1; perhaps TRBD1 as D (6 bases). In germline, CDR1 is MNHGY, CDR2 SAAAGT. This CDR3 comprises 14 residues. The CDR3 here is CASRTNRGGTEAFF. Written as DNA, the CDR3 is TGTGCCAGCAGGACCAACCGGGGGGGCACTGAGGCTTTCTTT.

This sequence joins TRBV7-6 and TRBJ2-3; 7 bases match TRBD2. Per the germline V gene, CDR1 is SGHVS and CDR2 is FNYEAQ. The CDR3 length is 14 residues. Trimming removed 1 base from V and 12 bases from J; junction bases left unmatched: 10. CDR3: CASSLEVGLAEQYF. The CDR3 DNA reads TGTGCCAGCAGCTTAGAGGTGGGTCTAGCGGAACAGTATTTT.

The V call is TRBV6-5, the J call TRBJ2-1, with 7 bases fitting TRBD1. V shed 8 bases, J shed 2 bases, and the junction held 15 bases outside the gene matches. Germline lookup yields CDR1 MNHEY and CDR2 SVGAGI. CDR3 length: 17 amino acids. The CDR3 DNA is TGTGCCAGCCCCGCTCGTTCAGGGGGTGAGGCCTACAATGAGCAGTTCTTC. This translates into CASPARSGGEAYNEQFF.

Turning to this clonotype: This may be a read error, as it is one base from a much larger clone. This rearrangement joins TRBV6-5 to TRBJ2-1, with D maybe TRBD2 (6 bases). With the DNA end fitting TRBJ2-7 better, the J assignment may be wrong. CDR3 length: 12 residues. The germline CDR1 and CDR2 sequences are MNHEY and SVGAGI. The CDR3, as DNA: TGTGCCAACAGAGGAGGGAGCTACGAGCAGTACTTC. Amino acid sequence: CANRGGSYEQYF.

The chain is built from TRBV6-1 and TRBJ2-1; possible D gene TRBD2, 6 bases. The J call may be faulty, since TRBJ2-7 better matches the DNA end. Germline V lookup: CDR1 MNHNS, CDR2 SASEGT. This CDR3 region has 13 residues. The CDR3 DNA reads as TGTGCCAGCAGTGAAGCGGGGAGGATCGAGCAGTACTTC. It specifies CASSEAGRIEQYF.

The chain uses TRBV7-3 and TRBJ2-1; no reliable D call. This CDR3 spans 13 amino acids. Germline V lookup: CDR1 SGHTA, CDR2 FQGTGA. V was shortened by 2 bases and J by 6 bases, with 8 bases between the two germline ends. The CDR3, as DNA: TGTGCCAGCAGCTTACCGTCCCGCAATGAGCAGTTCTTC. Its translation is CASSLPSRNEQFF.

This clonotype qualifies as medium-sized. The chain employs TRBV7-2 and TRBJ2-5; D gene ambiguous. Germline V gene sequence: CDR1 SGHTA, CDR2 FQGNSA. CDR3 length: 16 amino acids. V was cut by 5 bases and J by 4 bases, with 20 bases left in between. The CDR3 sequence: CASSPLALVQLETQYF. The CDR3 DNA follows: TGTGCCAGCAGCCCCTTGGCGCTAGTTCAGCTAGAGACCCAGTACTTC.

By proportion, this clonotype is medium-sized. The chain links TRBV7-6 to TRBJ2-1, with D perhaps matching TRBD2 (5 bases). The CDR3 extends over 12 amino acids. The V gene lost 5 bases and the J gene lost 10 bases, with 12 bases spanning the gap. Germline-derived CDR1 and CDR2 are SGHVS and FNYEAQ. The CDR3 DNA follows: TGTGCCAGCAGCCCGGGCGACTACGAGCAGTTCTTC. Its protein is CASSPGDYEQFF.

The chain recombines TRBV27 with TRBJ2-1; possible D gene TRBD2, 6 bases. With 7 bases removed from V and 3 bases from J, the gap between germline ends came to 19 bases. The germline V gene encodes CDR1 MNHEY and CDR2 SMNVEV (reference sequence). This CDR3 comprises 16 residues. The CDR3 sequence: CASMSGKGGFYNEQFF. In nucleotides, the CDR3 is TGTGCCAGCATGTCAGGGAAGGGAGGCTTCTACAATGAGCAGTTCTTC.

The CDR3 DNA reads as TGTGCCAGCAGCTTAACGGCAGAGCCCCAAGAGACCCAGTTCTTC. Protein sequence: CASSLTAEPQETQFF. J is TRBJ2-1 and V is TRBV7-3; D unresolved. The CDR3 covers 15 residues. Deletions cut 0 bases from V and 13 bases from J, with 19 bases between. Germline lookup yields CDR1 SGHTA and CDR2 FQGTGA.

This clonotype was picked up one time. This chain connects TRBV19 to TRBJ1-3; maybe TRBD1 (5 bases). CDR3 length equals 16 residues. Between the trimmed V and J ends, which lost 9 bases and 5 bases, there was a span of 23 bases. CDR1 and CDR2 (germline): LNHDA, SQIVND (reference sequence). CDR3 sequence: CASSEGGRQPRNTIYF. CDR3 coding DNA: TGTGCCAGCTCGGAGGGAGGTCGACAGCCGCGAAACACCATATATTTT.